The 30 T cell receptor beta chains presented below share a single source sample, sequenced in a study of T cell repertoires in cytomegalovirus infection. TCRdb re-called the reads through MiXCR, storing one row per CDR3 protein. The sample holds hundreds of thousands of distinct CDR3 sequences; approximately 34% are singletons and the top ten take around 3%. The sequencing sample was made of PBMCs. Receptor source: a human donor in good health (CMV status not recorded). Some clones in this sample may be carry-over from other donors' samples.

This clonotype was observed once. CDR3 nucleotide sequence: TGTGCCAGTACCCAACAGGGGTCGGATTCACCCCTCCACTTT. Protein product: CASTQQGSDSPLHF. This chain uses TRBV19 with TRBJ1-6; 7 bases align to TRBD1. Germline V gene sequence: CDR1 LNHDA, CDR2 SQIVND (reference sequence). The V segment lost 7 bases and the J segment 8 bases; nucleotides outside the gene matches: 8. The length of the CDR3 is 14 residues.

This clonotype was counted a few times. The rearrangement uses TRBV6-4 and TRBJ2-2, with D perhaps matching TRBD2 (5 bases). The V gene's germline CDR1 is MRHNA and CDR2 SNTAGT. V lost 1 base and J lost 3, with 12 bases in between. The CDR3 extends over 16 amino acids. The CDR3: CASSDLGKGDTGELFF. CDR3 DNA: TGTGCCAGCAGTGACTTAGGAAAGGGAGACACCGGGGAGCTGTTTTTT.

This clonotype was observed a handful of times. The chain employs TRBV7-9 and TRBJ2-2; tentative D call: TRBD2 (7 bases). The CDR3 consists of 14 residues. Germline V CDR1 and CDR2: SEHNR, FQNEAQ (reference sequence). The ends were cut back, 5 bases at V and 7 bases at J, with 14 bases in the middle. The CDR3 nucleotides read TGTGCCAGCAGCCCCTGGGGGGGCAACGGGGAGCTGTTTTTT. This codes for CASSPWGGNGELFF.

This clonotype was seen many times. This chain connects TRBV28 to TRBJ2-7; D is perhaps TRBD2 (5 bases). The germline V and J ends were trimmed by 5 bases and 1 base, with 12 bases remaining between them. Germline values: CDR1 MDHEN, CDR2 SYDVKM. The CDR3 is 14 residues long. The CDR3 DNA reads TGTGCCAGCAGTCCCCCGTCGGGGTCCTACGAGCAGTACTTC. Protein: CASSPPSGSYEQYF.

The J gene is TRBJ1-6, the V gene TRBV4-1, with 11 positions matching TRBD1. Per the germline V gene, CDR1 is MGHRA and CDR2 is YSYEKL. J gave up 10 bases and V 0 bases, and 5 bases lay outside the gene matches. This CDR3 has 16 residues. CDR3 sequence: CASSQDLGTGGSPLHF. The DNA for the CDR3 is TGCGCCAGCAGCCAAGATTTGGGGACAGGGGGGTCACCCCTCCACTTT.

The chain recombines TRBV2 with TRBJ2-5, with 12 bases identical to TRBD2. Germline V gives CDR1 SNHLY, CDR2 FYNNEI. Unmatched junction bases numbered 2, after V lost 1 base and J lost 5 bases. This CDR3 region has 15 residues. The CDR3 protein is CASSEGLAGAETQYF. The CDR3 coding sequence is TGTGCCAGCAGTGAAGGACTAGCGGGGGCGGAGACCCAGTACTTC.

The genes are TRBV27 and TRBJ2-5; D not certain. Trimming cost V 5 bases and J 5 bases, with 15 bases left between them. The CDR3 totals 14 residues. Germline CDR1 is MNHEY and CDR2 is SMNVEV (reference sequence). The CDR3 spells CASSRLSGGETQYF. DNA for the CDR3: TGTGCCAGCAGTAGACTTTCGGGTGGGGAGACCCAGTACTTC.

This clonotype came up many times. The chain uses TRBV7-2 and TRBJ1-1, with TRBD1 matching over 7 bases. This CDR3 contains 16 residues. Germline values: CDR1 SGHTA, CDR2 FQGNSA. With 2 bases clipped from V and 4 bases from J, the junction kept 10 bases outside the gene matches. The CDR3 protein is CASSLRAGGVGTEAFF. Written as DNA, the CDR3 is TGTGCCAGCAGCTTAAGGGCAGGGGGGGTTGGCACTGAAGCTTTCTTT.

CDR3 sequence reads: CASSFITYEQYF. The CDR3 nucleotides read TGTGCCAGCAGTTTCATAACCTACGAGCAGTACTTC. The V gene is TRBV12-3 or TRBV12-4, the J gene TRBJ2-7, with D hard to call. V was pared by 3 bases and J by 2 bases, with 5 bases between. CDR3 size: 12 residues.

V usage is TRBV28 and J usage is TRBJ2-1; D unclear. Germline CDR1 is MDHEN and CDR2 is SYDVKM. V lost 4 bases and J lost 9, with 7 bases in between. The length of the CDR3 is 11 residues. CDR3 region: CASSSLGEQFF. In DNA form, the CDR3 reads TGTGCCAGCAGTTCCCTAGGTGAGCAGTTCTTC.

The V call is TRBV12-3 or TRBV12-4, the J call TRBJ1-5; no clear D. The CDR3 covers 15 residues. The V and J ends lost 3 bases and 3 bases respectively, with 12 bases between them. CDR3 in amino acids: CASSFNVQVNQPQHF. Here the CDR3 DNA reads TGTGCCAGCAGTTTCAACGTTCAGGTCAATCAGCCCCAGCATTTT.

CDR3 bases: TGCAGCGTTGCCCTCCGAGGTAGGCGACTGGCCTACGAGCAGTACTTC. It encodes CSVALRGRRLAYEQYF. V gene TRBV29-1 combines with J gene TRBJ2-7; no definite D call. The germline gives CDR1 SQVTM, CDR2 ANQGSEA. The CDR3 is 16 residues long. Trimming took off 4 bases at V and 2 bases at J, with 21 bases between the two ends.

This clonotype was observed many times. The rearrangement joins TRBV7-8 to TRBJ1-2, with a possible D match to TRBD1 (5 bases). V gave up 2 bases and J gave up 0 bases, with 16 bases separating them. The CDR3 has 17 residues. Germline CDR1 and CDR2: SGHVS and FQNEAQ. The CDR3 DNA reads TGTGCCAGCAGCTTAAGGAAGGGGCTTATACCTAACTATGGCTACACCTTC. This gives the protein CASSLRKGLIPNYGYTF.

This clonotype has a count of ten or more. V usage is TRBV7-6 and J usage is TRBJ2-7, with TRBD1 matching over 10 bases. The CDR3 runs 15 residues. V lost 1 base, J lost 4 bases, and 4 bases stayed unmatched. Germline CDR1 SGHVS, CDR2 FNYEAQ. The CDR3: CASSLGTGGVYEQYF. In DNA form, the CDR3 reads TGTGCCAGCAGCTTAGGGACAGGGGGAGTATACGAGCAGTACTTC.

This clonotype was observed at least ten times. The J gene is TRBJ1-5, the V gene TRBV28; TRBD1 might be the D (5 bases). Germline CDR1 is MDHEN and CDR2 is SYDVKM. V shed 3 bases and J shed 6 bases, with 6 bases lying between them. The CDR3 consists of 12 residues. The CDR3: CASSFGGQPQHF. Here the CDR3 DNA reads TGTGCCAGCAGTTTCGGGGGTCAGCCCCAGCATTTT.

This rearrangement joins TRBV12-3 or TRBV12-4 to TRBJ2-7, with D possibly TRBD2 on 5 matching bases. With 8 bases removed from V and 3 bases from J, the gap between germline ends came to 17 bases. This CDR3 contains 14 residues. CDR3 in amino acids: CASRLDLGDYEQYF. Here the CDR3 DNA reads TGTGCCAGCCGGTTGGACTTAGGAGACTACGAGCAGTACTTC.

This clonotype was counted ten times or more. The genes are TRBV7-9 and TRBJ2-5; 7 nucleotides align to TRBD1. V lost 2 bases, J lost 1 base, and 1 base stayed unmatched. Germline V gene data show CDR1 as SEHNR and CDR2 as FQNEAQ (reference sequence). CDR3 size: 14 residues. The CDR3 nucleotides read TGTGCCAGCAGCTTAAGGACAGGCCAAGAGACCCAGTACTTC. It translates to CASSLRTGQETQYF.

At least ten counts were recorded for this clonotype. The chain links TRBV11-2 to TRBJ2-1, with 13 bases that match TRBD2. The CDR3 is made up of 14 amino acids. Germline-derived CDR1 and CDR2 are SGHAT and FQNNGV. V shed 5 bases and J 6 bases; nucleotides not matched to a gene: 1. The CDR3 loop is CASSRTSGGNEQFF. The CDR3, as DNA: TGTGCCAGCAGCCGGACTAGCGGGGGCAATGAGCAGTTCTTC.

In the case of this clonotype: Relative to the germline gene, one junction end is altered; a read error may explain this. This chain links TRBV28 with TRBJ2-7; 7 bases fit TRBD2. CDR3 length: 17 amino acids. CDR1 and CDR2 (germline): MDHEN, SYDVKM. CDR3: CASILAFETGGTYEQYF. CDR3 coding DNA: TGTGCCAGCATTTTAGCTTTTGAGACGGGAGGTACCTACGAGCAGTACTTC.

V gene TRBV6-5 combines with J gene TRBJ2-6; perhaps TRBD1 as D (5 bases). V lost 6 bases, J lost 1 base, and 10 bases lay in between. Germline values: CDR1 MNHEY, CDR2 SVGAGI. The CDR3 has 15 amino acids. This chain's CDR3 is CASRPDRSGANVLTF. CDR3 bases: TGTGCCAGCAGACCCGACAGATCTGGGGCCAACGTCCTGACTTTC.

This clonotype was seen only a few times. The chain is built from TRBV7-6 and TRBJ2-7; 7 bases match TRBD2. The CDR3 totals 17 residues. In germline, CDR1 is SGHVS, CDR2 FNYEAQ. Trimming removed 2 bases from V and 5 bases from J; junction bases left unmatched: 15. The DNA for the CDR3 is TGTGCCAGCAGCTTACCTCCTGGCGGGAGTCGGTACCACGAGCAGTACTTC. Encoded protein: CASSLPPGGSRYHEQYF.

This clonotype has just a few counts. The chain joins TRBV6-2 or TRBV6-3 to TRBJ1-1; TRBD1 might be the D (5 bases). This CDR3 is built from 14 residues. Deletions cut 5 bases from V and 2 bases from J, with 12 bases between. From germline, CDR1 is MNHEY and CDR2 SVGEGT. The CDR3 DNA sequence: TGTGCCAGCAGTGGCCGACAGCCCAACACTGAAGCTTTCTTT. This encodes CASSGRQPNTEAFF.

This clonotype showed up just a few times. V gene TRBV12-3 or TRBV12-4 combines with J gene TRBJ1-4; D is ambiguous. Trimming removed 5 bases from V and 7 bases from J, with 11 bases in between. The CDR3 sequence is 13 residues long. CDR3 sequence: CASSTVTGEKLFF. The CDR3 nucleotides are TGTGCCAGCAGTACCGTCACTGGTGAAAAACTGTTTTTT.

The DNA for the CDR3 is TGTGCCAGCAGCTTATTTAACAGTTATGAAGCTTTCTTT. Translation gives CASSLFNSYEAFF. The rearrangement joins TRBV7-4 to TRBJ1-1; D gene uncertain. Germline V CDR1 and CDR2: SGHVT, SQSDAQ. CDR3 length equals 13 residues. V dropped 2 bases and J dropped 7 bases, with 11 bases sitting between them.

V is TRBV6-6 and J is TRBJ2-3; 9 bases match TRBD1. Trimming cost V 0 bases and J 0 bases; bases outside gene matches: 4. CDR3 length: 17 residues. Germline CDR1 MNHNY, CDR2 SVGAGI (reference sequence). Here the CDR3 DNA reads TGTGCCAGCAGTTACTCACAGGGGGCAGAGAGCACAGATACGCAGTATTTT. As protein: CASSYSQGAESTDTQYF.

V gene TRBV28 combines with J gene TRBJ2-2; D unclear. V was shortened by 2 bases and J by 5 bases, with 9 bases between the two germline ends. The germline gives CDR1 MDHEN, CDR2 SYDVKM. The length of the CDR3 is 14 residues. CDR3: CASSLRKVTGELFF. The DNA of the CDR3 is TGTGCCAGCAGTTTAAGGAAGGTAACCGGGGAGCTGTTTTTT.

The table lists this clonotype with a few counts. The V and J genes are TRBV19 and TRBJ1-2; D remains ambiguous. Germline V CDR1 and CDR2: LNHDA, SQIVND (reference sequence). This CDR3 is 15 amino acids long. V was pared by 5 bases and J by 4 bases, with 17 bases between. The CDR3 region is CASSYASVEIYGYTF. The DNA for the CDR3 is TGTGCCAGTAGTTATGCCAGCGTTGAAATCTATGGCTACACCTTC.

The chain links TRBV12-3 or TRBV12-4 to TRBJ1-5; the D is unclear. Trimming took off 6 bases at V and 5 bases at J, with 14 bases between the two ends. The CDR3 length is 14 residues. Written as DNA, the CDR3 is TGTGCCAGCAGCACCCTAGACATATATCAGCCCCAGCATTTT. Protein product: CASSTLDIYQPQHF.

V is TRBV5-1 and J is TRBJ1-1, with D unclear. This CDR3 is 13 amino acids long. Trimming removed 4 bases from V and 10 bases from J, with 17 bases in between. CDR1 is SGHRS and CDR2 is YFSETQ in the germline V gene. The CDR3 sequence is CASSPGGGSGAFF. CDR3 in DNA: TGCGCCAGCAGCCCTGGCGGAGGGAGTGGAGCTTTCTTT.

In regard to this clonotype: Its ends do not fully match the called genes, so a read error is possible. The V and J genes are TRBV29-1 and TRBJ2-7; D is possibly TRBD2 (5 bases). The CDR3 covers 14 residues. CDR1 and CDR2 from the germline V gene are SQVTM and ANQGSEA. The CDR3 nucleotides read TGCAGCGTTCTGCGCGGGCCCGGCCGCTACGAGCAGTCCTTC. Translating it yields CSVLRGPGRYEQSF.